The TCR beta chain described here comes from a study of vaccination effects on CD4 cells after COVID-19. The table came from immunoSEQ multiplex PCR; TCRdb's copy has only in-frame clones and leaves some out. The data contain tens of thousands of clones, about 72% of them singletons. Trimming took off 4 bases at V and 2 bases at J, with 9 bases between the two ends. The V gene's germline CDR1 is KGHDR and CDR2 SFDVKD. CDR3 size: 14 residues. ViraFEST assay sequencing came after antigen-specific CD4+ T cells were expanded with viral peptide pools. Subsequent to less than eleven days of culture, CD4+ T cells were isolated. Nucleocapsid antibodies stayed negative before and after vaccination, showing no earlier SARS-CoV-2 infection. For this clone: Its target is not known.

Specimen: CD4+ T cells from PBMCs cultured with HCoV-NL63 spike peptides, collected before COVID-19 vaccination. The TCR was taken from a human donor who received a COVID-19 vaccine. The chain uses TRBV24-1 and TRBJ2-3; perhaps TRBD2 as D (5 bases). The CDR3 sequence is CATSDPGDTDTQYF. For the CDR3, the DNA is TGTGCCACCAGTGACCCCGGGGACACAGATACGCAGTATTTT.